The source of this TCR beta chain is a study of OX40 agonist ivuxolimab in advanced cancers. In the study overall: Dose-escalation patients had hepatocellular carcinoma, melanoma, renal cell or head and neck cancer. General study points: Clonal expansion was among the lowest in partial responders at 0.1-3.0 mg/kg, especially CD8+.

Germline V gene sequence: CDR1 LNHDA, CDR2 SQIVND (reference sequence). The ends lost 0 bases at V and 2 bases at J; junction bases unmatched: 4. The CDR3 runs 16 residues. With autoimmune disease history or systemic immunosuppression, patients were excluded. On cycle 4 day 1 and cycle 7 day 1, as well as at baseline, blood was sampled. The table came from immunoSEQ multiplex PCR; TCRdb's copy has only in-frame clones and leaves some out. The table shows tens of thousands of clones, with approximately 80% occurring only once. This clone was seen a handful of times. What it binds is not known. The sample was CD4+ or CD8+ T cells sorted from blood, taken in a trial of the OX40 agonist ivuxolimab. This chain links TRBV19 with TRBJ2-3, with TRBD2 identical over 8 bases. The source of this sequence is an adult with an advanced solid tumor such as melanoma, head and neck, liver or kidney cancer. The CDR3 reads CASSIDGGANTDTQYF. The CDR3 nucleotides read TGTGCCAGTAGTATAGACGGGGGGGCCAACACAGATACGCAGTATTTT.